This entry describes one TCR beta chain. The specificity of this receptor is unknown. No base quality values were provided; no much bigger clone lies one nucleotide off. The data are from a study of blood T cell repertoires in COVID-19 (dated by TCRdb to the early 2020s). For the study in its entirety: Samples from collaborators originated in the United States, Italy and Spain and spanned both the acute and convalescent phases of COVID-19. The dataset comprised deeply sampled blood TCRbeta repertoires from subjects exposed to, actively infected with, or recovered from COVID-19. Samples were obtained from the ongoing ImmuneRACE study (first 160 participants) and from 1,254 subjects provided by 6 global collaborators. The sample metadata nearly always contained a de-identified subject ID, COVID-19 status, age in years and sex. The material from the prospective study consisted of cDNA or gDNA derived from T cells, B-cell-depleted T cells, or PBMCs. A freely available public database, intended as a resource for researchers studying the immune response to SARS-CoV-2, is where the repertoires were released. Where available, HLA class I and class II types were taken from metadata supplied by the sample provider and were not determined by assay-based typing.

The cysteine opens and the phenylalanine closes a CDR3 of 12 amino acids. Only CDR3 DNA is held: 36 bases, read in frame from base 1. V lost 3 bases and J lost 2 bases; the stretch between them is 4 bases long. CDR1 and CDR2, looked up from the germline V gene, are SGHAT and FQNNGV. Study-wide conclusions, independent of this receptor: Clinical and demographic metadata were provided uncurated, with the amount varying by source and participant.

In the prospective study, participants were roughly 18 to 89 years old, resided in 25 or so geographic areas of the United States, and were enrolled through a virtual design. Cohort assignment in the prospective study relied on participant-reported clinical history from a screening survey and a study questionnaire. Exposed participants had been in contact, within 2 weeks of entering the study, with a person who had a PCR-confirmed or clinician-diagnosed case of COVID-19. Mobile phlebotomists in the prospective study collected whole blood, serum and a nasopharyngeal or oropharyngeal swab from every participant. Over a 2-month period, participants in the prospective study had the option of providing additional blood draws and questionnaires. Prospective study blood samples were shipped either frozen or at room temperature before DNA extraction. TCRbeta CDR3 regions were amplified from genomic DNA using the immunoSEQ Assay, a bias-controlled multiplex PCR. The paper's data handling went like this. Nucleated cell counts per sample were estimated from amplification of reference gene primers within the assay. Sequence reads were collapsed and filtered to measure the absolute abundance of every unique TCRbeta CDR3 rearrangement. For each sample, productive Simpson clonality was calculated as the square root of Simpson's diversity index across productive rearrangements. The table was pulled from immuneACCESS by TCRdb, which kept in-frame rearrangements only. Such tables lose some clones; where checked, under half of the loss comes from unresolved V genes, and the rest has no known cause. V, J and clone size are taken as reported in that table, and D and trimming were inferred from the DNA itself. Counted in this sample were some 190,000 clones; over 80% of them appeared once. The ten most abundant clones make up roughly 3.2% of the sample.

This clonotype was obtained from a woman aged 30 to 39 who had been exposed to COVID-19. Sequences were obtained from PBMCs or T cells enriched from blood (not recorded which). The sequence links TRBV11-2 to TRBJ1-2; no confident D gene assignment can be made. The DNA is as follows: TGTGCCAGCAGCTTGACAAACTATGGCTACACCTTC. This encodes CASSLTNYGYTF.